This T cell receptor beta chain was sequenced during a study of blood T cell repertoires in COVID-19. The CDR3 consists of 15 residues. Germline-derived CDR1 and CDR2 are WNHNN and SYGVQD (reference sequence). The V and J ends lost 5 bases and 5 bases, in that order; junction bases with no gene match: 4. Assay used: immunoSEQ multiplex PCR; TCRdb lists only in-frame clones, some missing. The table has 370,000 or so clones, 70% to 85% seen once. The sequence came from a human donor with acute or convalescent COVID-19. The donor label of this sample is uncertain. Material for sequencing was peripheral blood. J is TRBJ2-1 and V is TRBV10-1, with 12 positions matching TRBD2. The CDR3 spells CASSLTSGSHNEQFF. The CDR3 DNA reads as TGCGCCAGCAGTCTGACTAGCGGGAGTCACAATGAGCAGTTCTTC.